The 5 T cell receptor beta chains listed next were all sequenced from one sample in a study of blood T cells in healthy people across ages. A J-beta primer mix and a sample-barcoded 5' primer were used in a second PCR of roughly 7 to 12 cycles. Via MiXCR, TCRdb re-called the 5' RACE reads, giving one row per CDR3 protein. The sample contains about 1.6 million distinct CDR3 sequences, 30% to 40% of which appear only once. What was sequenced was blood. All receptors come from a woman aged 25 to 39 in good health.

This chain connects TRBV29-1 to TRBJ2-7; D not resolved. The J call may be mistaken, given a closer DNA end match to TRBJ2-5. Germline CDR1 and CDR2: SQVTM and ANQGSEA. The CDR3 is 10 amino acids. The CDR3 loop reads CSVAPATQYF. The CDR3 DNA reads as TGCAGCGTTGCCCCGGCGACCCAGTACTTC.

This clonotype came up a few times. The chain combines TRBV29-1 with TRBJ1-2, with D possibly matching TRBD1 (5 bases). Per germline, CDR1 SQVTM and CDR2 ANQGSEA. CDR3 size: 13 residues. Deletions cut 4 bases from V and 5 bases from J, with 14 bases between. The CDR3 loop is CSVATRGGYGYTF. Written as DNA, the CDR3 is TGCAGCGTTGCCACTAGGGGAGGGTATGGCTACACCTTC.

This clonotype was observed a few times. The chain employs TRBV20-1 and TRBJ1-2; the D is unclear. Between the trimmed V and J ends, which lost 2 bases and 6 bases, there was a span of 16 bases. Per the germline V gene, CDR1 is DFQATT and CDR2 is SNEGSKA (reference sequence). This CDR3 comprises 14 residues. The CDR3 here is CSARLAEAFHGYTF. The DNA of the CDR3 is TGCAGTGCTAGACTTGCGGAGGCGTTCCATGGCTACACCTTC.

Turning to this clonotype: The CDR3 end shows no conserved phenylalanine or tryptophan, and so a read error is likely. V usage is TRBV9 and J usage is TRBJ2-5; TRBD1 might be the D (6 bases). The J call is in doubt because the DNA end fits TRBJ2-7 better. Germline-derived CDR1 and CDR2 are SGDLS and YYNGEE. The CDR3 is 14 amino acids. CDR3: CASSARDNSYEQYI. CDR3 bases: TGTGCCAGCAGCGCCCGGGACAACTCCTACGAGCAGTACATC.

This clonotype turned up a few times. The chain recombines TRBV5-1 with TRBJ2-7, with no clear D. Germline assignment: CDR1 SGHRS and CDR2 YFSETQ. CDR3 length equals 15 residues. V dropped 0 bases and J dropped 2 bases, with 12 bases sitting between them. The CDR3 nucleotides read TGCGCCAGCAGCTTGGGACGTGCGGCCCCCTACGAGCAGTACTTC. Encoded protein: CASSLGRAAPYEQYF.